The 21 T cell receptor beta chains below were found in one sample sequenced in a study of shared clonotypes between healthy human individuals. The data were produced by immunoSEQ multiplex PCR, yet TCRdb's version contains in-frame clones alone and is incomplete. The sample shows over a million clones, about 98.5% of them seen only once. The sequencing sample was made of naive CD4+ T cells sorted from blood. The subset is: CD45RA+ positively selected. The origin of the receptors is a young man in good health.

The CDR3 loop is CASSQDLGGTSTDTQYF. In DNA form, the CDR3 reads TGCGCCAGCAGCCAAGATCTCGGCGGGACAAGCACAGATACGCAGTATTTT. The J gene is TRBJ2-3, the V gene TRBV4-3; the D gene could be TRBD1 or TRBD2 (6 bases each). The germline V and J ends were trimmed by 0 bases and 0 bases, with 13 bases remaining between them. This CDR3 has 17 residues. Germline values: CDR1 LGHNA, CDR2 YSLEER.

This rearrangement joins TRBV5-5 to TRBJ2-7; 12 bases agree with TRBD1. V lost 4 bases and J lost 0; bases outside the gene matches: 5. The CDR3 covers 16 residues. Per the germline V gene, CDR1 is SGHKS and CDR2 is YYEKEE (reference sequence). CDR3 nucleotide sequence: TGTGCCAGCAGCGCCGGGACAGGGGGCGGCTCCTACGAGCAGTACTTC. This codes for CASSAGTGGGSYEQYF.

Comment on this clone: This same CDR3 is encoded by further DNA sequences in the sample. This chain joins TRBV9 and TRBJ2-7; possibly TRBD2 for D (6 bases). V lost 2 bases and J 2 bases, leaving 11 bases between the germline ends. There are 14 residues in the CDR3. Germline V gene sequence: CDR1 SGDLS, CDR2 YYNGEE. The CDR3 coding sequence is TGTGCCAGCAGCGTGGGAGGATCTCCCTACGAGCAGTACTTC. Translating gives CASSVGGSPYEQYF.

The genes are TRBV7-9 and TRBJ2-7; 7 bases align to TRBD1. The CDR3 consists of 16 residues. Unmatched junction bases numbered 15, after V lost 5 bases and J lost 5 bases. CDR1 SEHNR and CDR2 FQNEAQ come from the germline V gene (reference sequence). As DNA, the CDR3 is TGTGCCAGCAGCCCTCCAACAGGGGAAAAAAACGACGAGCAGTACTTC. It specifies CASSPPTGEKNDEQYF.

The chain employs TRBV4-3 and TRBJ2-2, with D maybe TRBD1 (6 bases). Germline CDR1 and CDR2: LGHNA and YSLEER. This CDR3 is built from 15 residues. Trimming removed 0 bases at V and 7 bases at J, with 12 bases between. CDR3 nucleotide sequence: TGCGCCAGCAGCCAAGAATTGGGGGCGCACGGGGAGCTGTTTTTT. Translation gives CASSQELGAHGELFF.

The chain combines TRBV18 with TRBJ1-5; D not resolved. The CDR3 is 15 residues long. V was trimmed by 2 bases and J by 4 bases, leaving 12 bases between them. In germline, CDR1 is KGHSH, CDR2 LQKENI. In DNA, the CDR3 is TGTGCCAGCTCACCAGAGTGGGCGACAAATCAGCCCCAGCATTTT. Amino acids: CASSPEWATNQPQHF.

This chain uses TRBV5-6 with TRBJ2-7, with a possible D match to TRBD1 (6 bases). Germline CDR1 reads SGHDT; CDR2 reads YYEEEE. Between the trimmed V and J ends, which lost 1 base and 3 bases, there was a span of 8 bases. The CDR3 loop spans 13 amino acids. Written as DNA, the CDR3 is TGTGCCAGCAGCTTGCCAGGGGTCTACGAGCAGTACTTC. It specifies CASSLPGVYEQYF. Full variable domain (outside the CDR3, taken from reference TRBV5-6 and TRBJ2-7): DAGVTQSPTHLIKTRGQQVTLRCSPKSGHDTVSWYQQALGQGPQFIFQYYEEEERQRGNFPDRFSGHQFPNYSSELNVNALLLGDSALYLCASSLPGVYEQYFGPGTRLTVT.

The CDR3 region is CASSSPGSSGNTIYF. The CDR3 coding sequence is TGCGCCAGCAGCTCTCCGGGAAGCTCTGGAAACACCATATATTTT. The chain couples TRBV5-1 to TRBJ1-3; no clear D gene. The CDR3 sequence is 15 residues long. V was pared by 3 bases and J by 0 bases, with 10 bases between. CDR1 SGHRS and CDR2 YFSETQ come from the germline V gene.

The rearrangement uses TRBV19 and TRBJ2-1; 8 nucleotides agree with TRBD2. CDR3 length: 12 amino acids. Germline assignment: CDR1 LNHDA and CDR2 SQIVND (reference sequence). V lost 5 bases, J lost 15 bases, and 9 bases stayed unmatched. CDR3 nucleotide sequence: TGTGCCAGTAGTGAAACTAGCGGAGGGGCGTTCTTC. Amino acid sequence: CASSETSGGAFF.

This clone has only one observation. The CDR3 DNA reads as TGTGCCAGCAGCTTGTTCGTCAGCGGCGAGCAGTACTTC. Its translation is CASSLFVSGEQYF. This rearrangement joins TRBV5-4 to TRBJ2-7, with D possibly being TRBD2 (5 bases). CDR1 SGHNT and CDR2 YYREEE come from the germline V gene (reference sequence). There are 13 residues in the CDR3. V gave up 1 base and J gave up 6 bases, with 11 bases separating them.

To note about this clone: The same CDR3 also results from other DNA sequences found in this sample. CDR3 protein: CASSYPGGGTEAFF. CDR3 DNA sequence: TGTGCCAGCAGTTACCCGGGGGGGGGCACTGAAGCTTTCTTT. This chain connects TRBV6-5 to TRBJ1-1, with D perhaps matching TRBD1 (5 bases). Germline values: CDR1 MNHEY, CDR2 SVGAGI. Deletions cut 2 bases from V and 4 bases from J, with 11 bases between. The CDR3 extends over 14 amino acids.

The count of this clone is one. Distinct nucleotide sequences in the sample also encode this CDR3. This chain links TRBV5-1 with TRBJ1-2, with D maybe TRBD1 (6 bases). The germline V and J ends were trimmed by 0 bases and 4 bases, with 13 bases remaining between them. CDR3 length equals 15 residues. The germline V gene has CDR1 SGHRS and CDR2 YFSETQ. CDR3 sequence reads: CASSLVRGKGYGYTF. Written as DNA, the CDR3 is TGCGCCAGCAGCTTGGTCAGGGGAAAAGGCTATGGCTACACCTTC.

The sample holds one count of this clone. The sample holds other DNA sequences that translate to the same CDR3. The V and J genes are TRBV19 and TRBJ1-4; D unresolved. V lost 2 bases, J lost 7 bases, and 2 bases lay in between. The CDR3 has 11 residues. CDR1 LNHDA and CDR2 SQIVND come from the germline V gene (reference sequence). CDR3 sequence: CASSISEKLFF. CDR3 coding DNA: TGTGCCAGTAGTATATCTGAAAAACTGTTTTTT.

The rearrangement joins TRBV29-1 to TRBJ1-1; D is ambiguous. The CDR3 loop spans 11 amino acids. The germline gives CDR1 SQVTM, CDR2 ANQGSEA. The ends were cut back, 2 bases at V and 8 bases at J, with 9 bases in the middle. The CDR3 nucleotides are TGCAGCGTTGAACCGAGAGTCGAAGCTTTCTTT. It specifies CSVEPRVEAFF.

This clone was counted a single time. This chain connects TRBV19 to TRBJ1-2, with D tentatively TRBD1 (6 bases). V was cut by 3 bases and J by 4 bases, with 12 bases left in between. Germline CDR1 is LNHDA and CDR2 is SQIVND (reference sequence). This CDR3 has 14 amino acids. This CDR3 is CASSIHRESYGYTF. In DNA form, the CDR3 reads TGTGCCAGTAGTATTCACAGGGAGAGCTATGGCTACACCTTC.

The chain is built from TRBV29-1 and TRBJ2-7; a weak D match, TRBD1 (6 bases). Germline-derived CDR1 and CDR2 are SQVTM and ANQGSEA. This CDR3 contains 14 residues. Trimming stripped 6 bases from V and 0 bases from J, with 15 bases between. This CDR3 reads CSVQTGESSYEQYF. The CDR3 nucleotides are TGCAGCGTCCAGACAGGAGAAAGCTCCTACGAGCAGTACTTC.

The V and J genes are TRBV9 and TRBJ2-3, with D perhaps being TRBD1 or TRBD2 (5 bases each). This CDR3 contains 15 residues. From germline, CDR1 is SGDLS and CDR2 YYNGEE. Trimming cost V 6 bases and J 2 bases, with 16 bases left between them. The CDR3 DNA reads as TGTGCCAGCACCCCGGGGCAGAGACCCACAGATACGCAGTATTTT. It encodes CASTPGQRPTDTQYF.

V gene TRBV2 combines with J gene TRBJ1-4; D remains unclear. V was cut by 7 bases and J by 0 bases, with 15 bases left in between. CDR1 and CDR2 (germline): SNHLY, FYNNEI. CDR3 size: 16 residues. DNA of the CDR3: TGTGCCAGCAAGTCTGGGAGGATTACAACTAATGAAAAACTGTTTTTT. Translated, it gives CASKSGRITTNEKLFF.

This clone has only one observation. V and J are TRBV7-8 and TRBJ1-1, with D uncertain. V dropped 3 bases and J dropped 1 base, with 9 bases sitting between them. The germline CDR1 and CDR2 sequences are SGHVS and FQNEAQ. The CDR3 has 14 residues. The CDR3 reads CASSFGGQNTEAFF. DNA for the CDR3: TGTGCCAGCAGCTTCGGAGGTCAGAACACTGAAGCTTTCTTT.

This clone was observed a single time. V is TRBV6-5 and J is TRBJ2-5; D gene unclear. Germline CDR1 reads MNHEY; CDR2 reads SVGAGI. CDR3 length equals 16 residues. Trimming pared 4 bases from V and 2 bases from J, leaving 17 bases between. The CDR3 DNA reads TGTGCCAGCAGTTCCTCCCTAAACCAGTATCAAGAGACCCAGTACTTC. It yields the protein CASSSSLNQYQETQYF.

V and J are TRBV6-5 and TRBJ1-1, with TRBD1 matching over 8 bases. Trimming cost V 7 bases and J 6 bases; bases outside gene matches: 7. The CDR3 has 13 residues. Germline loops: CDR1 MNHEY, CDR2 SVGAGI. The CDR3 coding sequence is TGTGCCAGCAACGGACAGGGTAACGCTGAAGCTTTCTTT. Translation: CASNGQGNAEAFF.